This T cell receptor beta chain stems from a study of CD8+CD57+ T cells in acquired aplastic anemia. Study-wide background: Each DNA sample taken from sorted CD4+ and CD8+ cells came to approximately 3.2 ug on average.

Flow cytometry had shown expanded CD8+CD57+ cells in the patients chosen for sequencing. With no exception, the patients had severe acquired aplastic anemia. Ten or more counts support this clonotype. What it recognizes is unknown. V trimming: 2 bases; J trimming: 7 bases; junction bases outside the gene matches: 6. Germline assignment: CDR1 MNHEY and CDR2 SVGAGI. The CDR3 has 15 amino acids. Whole-study results and caveats: In common between the patients and the controls were approximately 28 CD8+ CDR3 sequences.

Profiles of TCR beta VDJ and CDR3 were generated from a genomic DNA template. MiXCR was run by TCRdb on the reads, yielding one entry per CDR3 protein. The sample has 150,000 to 160,000 distinct CDR3 sequences; less than 60% are singletons. The chain uses TRBV6-5 and TRBJ2-2; TRBD2 matches 8 bases. The sequence derives from a human donor with aplastic anemia. Material: sorted CD4+, CD8+, or CD8+CD57+ T cells (not recorded which) from PBMCs. The chain's CDR3 is CASSYVGGADGELFF. CDR3 bases: TGTGCCAGCAGTTACGTCGGGGGGGCCGACGGGGAGCTGTTTTTT.